Listed below are T cell receptor beta chains from one sample, sequenced in a study of blood T cell repertoires in COVID-19. Clones were sequenced by immunoSEQ multiplex PCR, and TCRdb holds only the in-frame ones, with some missing. This table holds a few hundred thousand clones, 70% to 90% found once. The sequenced sample consisted of peripheral blood. The receptors were gathered from a man between 18 and 29 years old with active or convalescent COVID-19. The CDR3 runs from the conserved cysteine through the conserved F or W. Each record gives: D gene, J gene, clone size, V gene, CDR3 DNA, CDR3 protein. A D gene is named only where the DNA matches it firmly. Not all rows give a size; the values are once, few, many and, for expanded clones, a class.

D: .
J: TRBJ2-7
size: .
V: TRBV5-1
DNA: TGCGCCAGCAGCTTTGACGGCGGTTCCTACGAGCAGTACTTC
CDR3: CASSFDGGSYEQYF

D: .
J: TRBJ1-2
size: .
V: TRBV28
DNA: TGTGCCAGCAGTTTAAGCAGGGCCTATGGCTACACCTTC
CDR3: CASSLSRAYGYTF

D: .
J: TRBJ1-1
size: .
V: TRBV19
DNA: TGTGCCAGTAGTATAGTCAGGGCAGGGATTGAAGCTTTCTTT
CDR3: CASSIVRAGIEAFF

D: .
J: TRBJ1-1
size: .
V: TRBV12-3/TRBV12-4
DNA: TGTGCCAGCCGCGGGAGGTCCCCTGAAGCTTTCTTT
CDR3: CASRGRSPEAFF

D: TRBD2
J: TRBJ2-4
size: .
V: TRBV2
DNA: TGTGCCAGCAGCCCGGGGGGGGCCAAAAACATTCAGTACTTC
CDR3: CASSPGGAKNIQYF

D: TRBD2
J: TRBJ2-7
size: .
V: TRBV19
DNA: TGTGCCAGTAGTATACTAGCGGGAGCCGAGCAGTACTTC
CDR3: CASSILAGAEQYF

D: .
J: TRBJ2-3
size: .
V: TRBV27
DNA: TGTGCCAGCACCTGGGTAGGGGGCACAGATACGCAGTATTTT
CDR3: CASTWVGGTDTQYF

D: .
J: TRBJ1-5
size: .
V: TRBV7-8
DNA: TGTGCCAGCAGCCCGGGGACACCCTATAGCAATCAGCCCCAGCATTTT
CDR3: CASSPGTPYSNQPQHF

D: TRBD2
J: TRBJ2-5
size: .
V: TRBV7-2
DNA: TGTGCCAGCAGCTCTTTAAGCGGGGAAGTTCAAGAGACCCAGTACTTC
CDR3: CASSSLSGEVQETQYF

D: .
J: TRBJ1-5
size: .
V: TRBV5-6
DNA: TGTGCCAGCAGCTCGTGGGGCTTAGCAAATCAGCCCCAGCATTTT
CDR3: CASSSWGLANQPQHF

D: TRBD1
J: TRBJ2-1
size: .
V: TRBV18
DNA: TGTGCCAGCTCACCACGATCAAAGGTAACAGGGGGCGGCAACGGAGGTGAGCAGTTCTTC
CDR3: CASSPRSKVTGGGNGGEQFF

D: TRBD2
J: TRBJ2-3
size: once
V: TRBV5-3
DNA: TGTGCCAGAAGCTCCGGACTAGCGGGGACTAGCACAGATACGCAGTATTTT
CDR3: CARSSGLAGTSTDTQYF

D: TRBD2
J: TRBJ2-5
size: .
V: TRBV9
DNA: TGTGCCAGCAGCCCCCGGACTAGCGGGAGGCCCTTCCAAGAGACCCAGTACTTC
CDR3: CASSPRTSGRPFQETQYF

D: TRBD1
J: TRBJ1-1
size: .
V: TRBV5-6
DNA: TGTGCCAGCAGCTTAGGACAGGCTACCATGAACACTGAAGCTTTCTTT
CDR3: CASSLGQATMNTEAFF

D: .
J: TRBJ2-6
size: once
V: TRBV7-2
DNA: TGTGCCAGCAGCTTAGCGTTAGGGGGTCGGACTGGGGCCAACGTCCTGACTTTC
CDR3: CASSLALGGRTGANVLTF

D: .
J: TRBJ1-3
size: .
V: TRBV9
DNA: TGTGCCAGCAGCTTGAGGGATGGAAACACCATATATTTT
CDR3: CASSLRDGNTIYF

D: TRBD2
J: TRBJ2-3
size: once
V: TRBV27
DNA: TGTGCCAGCAGGACTAGCGGGAGGATGGCAGATACGCAGTATTTT
CDR3: CASRTSGRMADTQYF

D: TRBD1
J: TRBJ1-3
size: few
V: TRBV3-1/TRBV3-2
DNA: TGTGCCAGCAGTACAGCGGGGACAGGGGCGGGAAACACCATATATTTT
CDR3: CASSTAGTGAGNTIYF

D: .
J: TRBJ1-5
size: .
V: TRBV29-1
DNA: TGCAGCGTTGCCCCAGGGGCAAGCAATCAGCCCCAGCATTTT
CDR3: CSVAPGASNQPQHF

D: TRBD2
J: TRBJ2-3
size: .
V: TRBV5-1
DNA: TGCGCCAGCAGCTTCGGGCGGGGGTCCAGAAGCACAGATACGCAGTATTTT
CDR3: CASSFGRGSRSTDTQYF

D: .
J: TRBJ1-1
size: .
V: TRBV7-8
DNA: TGTGCCAGCAGCTTATTGGGACCAGGGGTCCCACTGAACACTGAAGCTTTCTTT
CDR3: CASSLLGPGVPLNTEAFF

D: .
J: TRBJ1-1
size: .
V: TRBV4-1
DNA: TGCGCCAGCAGCCGTCGGCAGGGTGGCACTGAAGCTTTCTTT
CDR3: CASSRRQGGTEAFF

D: .
J: TRBJ1-5
size: .
V: TRBV28
DNA: TGTGCCAGCAGTGGTACAGCCGGGACACGTTATCGGCCCCAGCATTTT
CDR3: CASSGTAGTRYRPQHF

D: .
J: TRBJ2-4
size: .
V: TRBV5-6
DNA: TGTGCCAGCAGCCATATACAGGGTGACAAAAACATTCAGTACTTC
CDR3: CASSHIQGDKNIQYF

D: TRBD1
J: TRBJ2-7
size: .
V: TRBV10-2
DNA: TGCGCCAGCAGTCCGGGACAGGGGTCCTACGAGCAGTACTTC
CDR3: CASSPGQGSYEQYF

D: .
J: TRBJ1-1
size: few
V: TRBV27
DNA: TGTGCCAGCAGTGAACCCGGGACACCGAACACTGAAGCTTTCTTT
CDR3: CASSEPGTPNTEAFF

D: .
J: TRBJ2-7
size: .
V: TRBV5-4
DNA: TGTGCCAGCAGCTTGGCACGAGTTCCCTACGAGCAGTACTTC
CDR3: CASSLARVPYEQYF

D: TRBD2
J: TRBJ2-3
size: .
V: TRBV30
DNA: TGTGCCTGGGATCTCCTGGGCGGGGGGACAGATACGCAGTATTTT
CDR3: CAWDLLGGGTDTQYF

D: .
J: TRBJ2-6
size: .
V: TRBV7-3
DNA: TGTGCCAGCAGCTTAGTGGCCTCTGGGGCCAACGTCCTGACTTTC
CDR3: CASSLVASGANVLTF

D: TRBD1
J: TRBJ2-3
size: few
V: TRBV7-7
DNA: TGTGCCAGCAGCCCCCTGAAGTGGGGCAGGGGGCTTGGGACAGATACGCAGTATTTT
CDR3: CASSPLKWGRGLGTDTQYF

D: .
J: TRBJ2-6
size: .
V: TRBV3-1/TRBV3-2
DNA: TGTGCCAGCAGCTCAAGTGGCACCCTTCACAAAGTCGGGAACGTCCTGACTTTC
CDR3: CASSSSGTLHKVGNVLTF

D: TRBD1
J: TRBJ1-4
size: .
V: TRBV5-1
DNA: TGCGCCAGCAGCTGGACAGGGGCAACTAATGAAAAACTGTTTTTT
CDR3: CASSWTGATNEKLFF

D: .
J: TRBJ1-2
size: .
V: TRBV5-4
DNA: TGTGCCAGCAGCCCGGGGGGCTATGGCTACACCTTC
CDR3: CASSPGGYGYTF

D: TRBD2
J: TRBJ2-7
size: .
V: TRBV7-9
DNA: TGTGCCAGCAGCCTGACTAGCGGCGGCTCCTACGAGCAGTACTTC
CDR3: CASSLTSGGSYEQYF

D: .
J: TRBJ2-2
size: .
V: TRBV7-2
DNA: TGTGCCAGCAGCTTGAACTTCTTCGCGAACACCGGGGAGCTGTTTTTT
CDR3: CASSLNFFANTGELFF

D: .
J: TRBJ1-5
size: few
V: TRBV6-5
DNA: TGTGCCAGCTCACAGACGAGCAATCAGCCCCAGCATTTT
CDR3: CASSQTSNQPQHF

D: TRBD1
J: TRBJ2-7
size: .
V: TRBV29-1
DNA: TGCAGCGTGGCCCGGGACAGGGGGTTATACGAGCAGTACTTC
CDR3: CSVARDRGLYEQYF

D: .
J: TRBJ1-1
size: once
V: TRBV29-1
DNA: TGCAGCGTTGAAATTTGGGCTCCCTCCAGGGAAGCTTTCTTT
CDR3: CSVEIWAPSREAFF

D: .
J: TRBJ2-1
size: once
V: TRBV18
DNA: TGTGCCAGCTCCTCCGCCCGCAGGGGTCCCAATGAGCAGTTCTTC
CDR3: CASSSARRGPNEQFF

D: .
J: TRBJ1-2
size: .
V: TRBV30
DNA: TGTGCCTCTGGGGCCCTTCATGGCTATGGCTACACCTTC
CDR3: CASGALHGYGYTF

D: .
J: TRBJ1-2
size: .
V: TRBV5-4
DNA: TGTGCCAGCAGCTTACCCCCGTTCGGAGTCAACGGGGGCTACACCTTC
CDR3: CASSLPPFGVNGGYTF

D: TRBD2
J: TRBJ2-7
size: .
V: TRBV13
DNA: TGTGCCAGCAGCTCGCGGACTAGCGGGAACTACGAGCAGTACTTC
CDR3: CASSSRTSGNYEQYF

D: TRBD1
J: TRBJ1-1
size: few
V: TRBV5-1
DNA: TGCGCCAGCAAAAATCCAGGGGGGACTGAAGCTTTCTTT
CDR3: CASKNPGGTEAFF

D: TRBD1
J: TRBJ2-7
size: .
V: TRBV6-5
DNA: TGTGCCAGCAGGCGGACAGGGCTGGCCTACGAGCAGTACTTC
CDR3: CASRRTGLAYEQYF

D: .
J: TRBJ2-7
size: .
V: TRBV7-6
DNA: TGTGCCAGCAGCTACAAGCCCGAGGGCGAGCAGTACTTC
CDR3: CASSYKPEGEQYF

D: TRBD1
J: TRBJ1-6
size: .
V: TRBV2
DNA: TGTGCCATCATTCGAACAGGGGGCCCGGGGAATTCACCCCTCCACTTT
CDR3: CAIIRTGGPGNSPLHF

D: TRBD1
J: TRBJ1-6
size: .
V: TRBV7-6
DNA: TGTGCCAGCAGCTCCGGACAGGGCGCTTCACCCCTCCACTTT
CDR3: CASSSGQGASPLHF

D: TRBD1
J: TRBJ2-7
size: .
V: TRBV6-2/TRBV6-3
DNA: TGTGCCAGCAGTCCCCAGACAGGGCACTCCTACGAGCAGTACTTC
CDR3: CASSPQTGHSYEQYF

D: TRBD1
J: TRBJ1-1
size: .
V: TRBV7-2
DNA: TGTGCCAGCAGCATAGGACAGGGCACTGAAGCTTTCTTT
CDR3: CASSIGQGTEAFF

D: TRBD2
J: TRBJ2-7
size: .
V: TRBV6-2/TRBV6-3
DNA: TGTGCCAGCAGCCCCGGGTTAGCGGGAGAAAGGTACGAGCAGTACTTC
CDR3: CASSPGLAGERYEQYF